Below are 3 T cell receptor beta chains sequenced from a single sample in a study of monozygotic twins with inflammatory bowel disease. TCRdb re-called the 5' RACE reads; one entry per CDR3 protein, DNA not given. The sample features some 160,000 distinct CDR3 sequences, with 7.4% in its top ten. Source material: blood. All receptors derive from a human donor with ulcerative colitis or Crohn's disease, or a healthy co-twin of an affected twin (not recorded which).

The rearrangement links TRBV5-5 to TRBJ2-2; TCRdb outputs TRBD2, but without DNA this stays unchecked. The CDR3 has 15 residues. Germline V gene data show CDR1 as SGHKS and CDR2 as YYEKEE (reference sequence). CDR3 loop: CASSLSPGDTGELFF.

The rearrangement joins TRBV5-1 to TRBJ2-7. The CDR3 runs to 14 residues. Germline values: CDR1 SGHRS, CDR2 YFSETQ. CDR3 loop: CASSLTGNSYEQYF.

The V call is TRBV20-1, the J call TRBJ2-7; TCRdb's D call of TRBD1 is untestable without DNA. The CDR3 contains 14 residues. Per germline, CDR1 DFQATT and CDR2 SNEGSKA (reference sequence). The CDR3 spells CSATGTGSSYEQNF.